The 28 T cell receptor beta chains in this list originate from one sample, sequenced in a study of early T cells in non-severe SARS-CoV-2 infection. Using its own MiXCR run on the 5' RACE reads, TCRdb lists one record per CDR3 protein. The table shows about 79,000 distinct CDR3 sequences, with around 14% occurring only once. Material: whole blood. These receptors all come from an adult who was a healthcare worker with PCR-confirmed SARS-CoV-2 infection or an uninfected control (not recorded which).

There are a few counts of this clonotype. The chain uses TRBV12-3 or TRBV12-4 and TRBJ2-7, with a weak D call TRBD2 (6 bases). V was pared by 6 bases and J by 2 bases, with 14 bases between. The CDR3 runs to 14 residues. CDR3 residues: CASSLGTGAYEQYF. The DNA of the CDR3 is TGTGCCAGCAGCCTTGGGACGGGGGCCTACGAGCAGTACTTC.

This clonotype occurred many times. This chain links TRBV12-3 or TRBV12-4 with TRBJ2-2; no definite D call. Trimming stripped 1 base from V and 10 bases from J, with 7 bases between. The CDR3 spans 12 residues. The CDR3, as DNA: TGTGCCAGCAGTTTAGAGGTTCTGGAGCTGTTTTTT. As protein: CASSLEVLELFF.

A few counts support this clonotype. This chain links TRBV28 with TRBJ1-5; TRBD1 aligns across 9 bases. Germline CDR1 is MDHEN and CDR2 is SYDVKM. The CDR3 covers 14 residues. The J segment lost 6 bases and the V segment lost 6 bases, leaving 6 bases of the junction unmatched. The CDR3 sequence is CASRRGQGSQPQHF. CDR3 coding DNA: TGTGCCAGCAGGCGGGGACAGGGAAGTCAGCCCCAGCATTTT.

This clonotype was counted a few times. CDR3: CASSLQTNSPLHF. CDR3 nucleotides: TGTGCCAGCAGCCTTCAGACAAATTCACCCCTCCACTTT. V gene TRBV14 combines with J gene TRBJ1-6; no firm D call. V was pared by 4 bases and J by 7 bases, with 8 bases between. There are 13 residues in the CDR3. Per the germline V gene, CDR1 is SGHDN and CDR2 is FVKESK.

Written as DNA, the CDR3 is TGTGCCAGCAGTGAGGATTTCCGGGGGGGCACAGATACGCAGTATTTT. Amino acid sequence: CASSEDFRGGTDTQYF. The V and J genes are TRBV25-1 and TRBJ2-3; 7 bases map to TRBD2. Germline CDR1 reads MGHDK; CDR2 reads SYGVNS. The CDR3 is made up of 16 amino acids. V gave up 3 bases and J gave up 1 base; unmatched junction bases: 7.

The chain uses TRBV9 and TRBJ2-5, with TRBD1 matching 7 bases. The trim removed 4 bases at V and 4 bases at J, leaving 7 bases unmatched. CDR3 length equals 14 residues. CDR1 and CDR2 from the germline V gene are SGDLS and YYNGEE. CDR3 residues: CASSSRTGRETQYF. CDR3 DNA sequence: TGTGCCAGCAGCTCCCGGACAGGACGAGAGACCCAGTACTTC. The variable domain in full, completed from reference TRBV9 and TRBJ2-5, reads DSGVTQTPKHLITATGQRVTLRCSPRSGDLSVYWYQQSLDQGLQFLIQYYNGEERAKGNILERFSAQQFPDLHSELNLSSLELGDSALYFCASSSRTGRETQYFGPGTRLLVL.

This clonotype was found a few times. This chain joins TRBV18 and TRBJ1-1; the D is unclear. This CDR3 comprises 13 residues. Per germline, CDR1 KGHSH and CDR2 LQKENI. V was trimmed by 2 bases and J by 2 bases, leaving 6 bases between them. The CDR3 DNA sequence: TGTGCCAGCTCACCAAATGAAAACACTGAAGCTTTCTTT. It specifies CASSPNENTEAFF.

This clonotype showed up just a few times. The chain couples TRBV9 to TRBJ2-3; TRBD2 matches 8 bases. Germline V gene sequence: CDR1 SGDLS, CDR2 YYNGEE. V lost 0 bases, J lost 1 base, and 4 bases stayed unmatched. CDR3 size: 16 residues. The CDR3 loop is CASSVGRGDRTDTQYF. The CDR3, as DNA: TGTGCCAGCAGCGTAGGGCGGGGGGATCGCACAGATACGCAGTATTTT.

V is TRBV9 and J is TRBJ1-5, with D uncertain. Looked up from germline, CDR1 is SGDLS and CDR2 is YYNGEE. This CDR3 comprises 13 residues. The ends were cut back, 5 bases at V and 1 base at J, with 7 bases in the middle. CDR3 sequence (DNA): TGTGCCAGCAGTTCCGGGAGCAATCAGCCCCAGCATTTT. This translates into CASSSGSNQPQHF.

This chain joins TRBV30 and TRBJ1-1; TRBD1 might be the D (5 bases). Germline lookup yields CDR1 GTSNPN and CDR2 SVGIG (reference sequence). This CDR3 is 13 amino acids long. Trimming took off 2 bases at V and 0 bases at J, with 7 bases between the two ends. The CDR3 region has the DNA TGTGCCTGGAGTCGACAGCTGAACACTGAAGCTTTCTTT. Residues: CAWSRQLNTEAFF.

This clonotype was recorded many times. The genes are TRBV18 and TRBJ2-7; TRBD1 aligns across 9 bases. J gave up 3 bases and V 5 bases, and 5 bases lay outside the gene matches. CDR1 is KGHSH and CDR2 is LQKENI in the germline V gene. The CDR3 runs 14 residues. CDR3 sequence (DNA): TGTGCCAGCTCATCCGGGACAGGGTTCTACGAGCAGTACTTC. This gives the protein CASSSGTGFYEQYF.

The chain carries TRBV19 and TRBJ2-3; a weak D match, TRBD2 (5 bases). Germline CDR1 and CDR2: LNHDA and SQIVND (reference sequence). The V end lost 4 bases, the J end lost 5 bases, and 16 bases lay between the germline ends. This CDR3 spans 15 amino acids. Here the CDR3 reads CASSREQDHRDTQYF. As DNA, the CDR3 is TGTGCCAGTAGTAGGGAGCAAGACCACAGAGATACGCAGTATTTT.

The rearrangement joins TRBV5-4 to TRBJ1-6; no definite D call. V lost 4 bases, J lost 5 bases, and 13 bases lay in between. The germline V gene has CDR1 SGHNT and CDR2 YYREEE (reference sequence). The CDR3 contains 15 residues. In nucleotides, the CDR3 is TGTGCCAGCAGCCGCGAACCGAAAAATAATTCACCCCTCCACTTT. It encodes CASSREPKNNSPLHF.

Comment on this clonotype: A much larger clonotype is one base distant, so this may be a read error. The V and J genes are TRBV28 and TRBJ2-1, with D unresolved. Trimming stripped 6 bases from V and 5 bases from J, with 2 bases between. The CDR3 runs 10 residues. Germline V gene lookup returns CDR1 MDHEN and CDR2 SYDVKM. CDR3 residues: CASSDNEQFF. CDR3 in DNA: TGTGCCAGCAGCGACAATGAGCAGTTCTTC.

The chain employs TRBV28 and TRBJ1-1; D is undetermined. CDR1 is MDHEN and CDR2 is SYDVKM in the germline V gene. Trimming removed 3 bases from V and 2 bases from J, with 10 bases in between. The length of the CDR3 is 14 residues. Written as DNA, the CDR3 is TGTGCCAGCAGTTTGTGGCAGACCAACACTGAAGCTTTCTTT. Protein: CASSLWQTNTEAFF.

There are a few counts of this clonotype. This chain connects TRBV6-5 to TRBJ2-1; D may be TRBD2 (6 bases). Between the trimmed V and J ends, which lost 0 bases and 4 bases, there was a span of 10 bases. This CDR3 spans 15 amino acids. Germline V gives CDR1 MNHEY, CDR2 SVGAGI. As DNA, the CDR3 is TGTGCCAGCAGTTACTCGGACGGGGGATACAATGAGCAGTTCTTC. This translates into CASSYSDGGYNEQFF.

The rearrangement joins TRBV5-4 to TRBJ1-6, with D perhaps TRBD1 (6 bases). V was pared by 4 bases and J by 9 bases, with 20 bases between. The CDR3 spans 16 residues. CDR1 and CDR2 (germline): SGHNT, YYREEE (reference sequence). CDR3 bases: TGTGCCAGCAGCGCCCGACAGGCCGGGGGGGGTTCACCCCTCCACTTT. Translation gives CASSARQAGGGSPLHF.

This clonotype was counted only a few times. This chain joins TRBV20-1 and TRBJ2-7; D possibly uses TRBD1 or TRBD2 (5 bases each). This CDR3 is 12 amino acids long. Germline lookup yields CDR1 DFQATT and CDR2 SNEGSKA (reference sequence). Trimming pared 0 bases from V and 7 bases from J, leaving 10 bases between. CDR3 nucleotides: TGCAGTGCTAGAGAGGGGGTGAGGGAGCAGTACTTC. This translates into CSAREGVREQYF.

This clonotype was detected only a few times. The chain links TRBV20-1 to TRBJ2-7; 13 bases match TRBD2. Trimming removed 3 bases from V and 3 bases from J; junction bases left unmatched: 5. The CDR3 covers 15 residues. Germline CDR1 DFQATT, CDR2 SNEGSKA (reference sequence). The CDR3 reads CSASTGTSGIYEQYF. The CDR3, as DNA: TGCAGTGCTAGTACCGGGACTAGCGGGATCTACGAGCAGTACTTC.

This clonotype turned up a few times. The chain employs TRBV11-2 and TRBJ2-2; 11 bases are shared with TRBD1. V trimming: 4 bases; J trimming: 7 bases; junction bases outside the gene matches: 2. Per the germline V gene, CDR1 is SGHAT and CDR2 is FQNNGV. The CDR3 has 14 amino acids. The CDR3 coding sequence is TGTGCCAGCAGCTCGGACAGGGGGCGCGGGGAGCTGTTTTTT. Protein: CASSSDRGRGELFF.

This clonotype has ten or more counts. This sequence joins TRBV6-5 and TRBJ2-1; D is undetermined. The length of the CDR3 is 10 residues. The germline V gene has CDR1 MNHEY and CDR2 SVGAGI. V lost 10 bases and J lost 8, with 9 bases in between. CDR3 coding DNA: TGTGCCACCGGCCCCGATGAGCAGTTCTTC. This encodes CATGPDEQFF.

The chain has TRBV28 and TRBJ2-7; TRBD1 might be the D (5 bases). The germline V and J ends were trimmed by 7 bases and 2 bases, with 18 bases remaining between them. There are 15 residues in the CDR3. Looked up from germline, CDR1 is MDHEN and CDR2 is SYDVKM. The CDR3 sequence is CASTTPRVLPYEQYF. As DNA, the CDR3 is TGTGCCAGCACCACACCCAGGGTTTTGCCCTACGAGCAGTACTTC.

In its sample, this clonotype was seen a few times. The J gene is TRBJ2-3, the V gene TRBV5-1, with 16 bases matching TRBD2. From germline, CDR1 is SGHRS and CDR2 YFSETQ. This CDR3 has 19 residues. With V trimmed by 4 bases and J by 5 bases, 13 bases remained unmatched. CDR3 sequence: CASSLGTSGGAEQIDTQYF. In DNA, the CDR3 is TGCGCCAGCAGCCTCGGGACTAGCGGGGGGGCTGAACAAATAGATACGCAGTATTTT.

The chain joins TRBV7-9 to TRBJ2-5, with D possibly matching TRBD2 (5 bases). Germline CDR1 SEHNR, CDR2 FQNEAQ (reference sequence). The CDR3 is made up of 14 amino acids. The V end lost 5 bases, the J end lost 5 bases, and 15 bases lay between the germline ends. CDR3 in amino acids: CASSPTWTGETQYF. CDR3 DNA sequence: TGTGCCAGCAGCCCCACTTGGACTGGGGAGACCCAGTACTTC.

This clonotype is deemed medium-sized. The chain joins TRBV6-1 to TRBJ1-1; unclear D gene. The CDR3 has 14 amino acids. Germline CDR1 is MNHNS and CDR2 is SASEGT. Trimming pared 7 bases from V and 0 bases from J, leaving 12 bases between. The CDR3 DNA reads TGTGCCAGCACTTCCCTATGGTTGAACACTGAAGCTTTCTTT. Its translation: CASTSLWLNTEAFF.

The chain employs TRBV5-6 and TRBJ2-3, with 11 bases lining up with TRBD2. The CDR3 totals 16 residues. CDR1 SGHDT and CDR2 YYEEEE come from the germline V gene. The trim removed 2 bases at V and 4 bases at J, leaving 6 bases unmatched. The CDR3 nucleotides read TGTGCCAGCAGCTTAACTAGCGGGAGTGGCGCAGATACGCAGTATTTT. It is translated as CASSLTSGSGADTQYF.

In its sample, this clonotype was seen a few times. At one end, the junction sequence differs from germline, possibly due to a read error. V and J are TRBV27 and TRBJ1-6; TRBD1 agrees at 10 bases. Germline V gene lookup returns CDR1 MNHEY and CDR2 SMNVEV (reference sequence). The CDR3 is made up of 19 amino acids. The CDR3 sequence is CASSSLPWRQGAGVKTLHF. The CDR3 DNA sequence: TGTGCCAGCAGTTCATTACCTTGGAGACAGGGGGCTGGGGTTAAGACCCTCCATTTT.

This clonotype was counted many times. The chain carries TRBV6-1 and TRBJ1-1, with 9 bases identical to TRBD1. V gave up 7 bases and J gave up 5 bases; unmatched junction bases: 8. Germline CDR1 reads MNHNS; CDR2 reads SASEGT. This CDR3 is 14 amino acids long. Written as DNA, the CDR3 is TGTGCCAGCACCAGGGGACAGGGAGGAACTGAAGCTTTCTTT. Its translation is CASTRGQGGTEAFF.